The sequence of this T cell receptor beta chain was determined in a study of control samples from healthy donors and cancer patients. Data came from immunoSEQ multiplex PCR; TCRdb stores just in-frame clones and leaves some out. In the table there are approximately 54,000 clones, approximately 91% of which are singletons. V was clipped by 5 bases and J by 3 bases, with 14 bases between them. Germline V CDR1 and CDR2: SGHTA, FQGNSA. CDR3 length: 14 amino acids. V is TRBV7-2 and J is TRBJ2-7; perhaps TRBD2 as D (6 bases). The source material was PBMCs. The sequence came from a man aged 50 to 59 with head and neck cancer. CDR3 in amino acids: CASSKGWGVYEQYF. The CDR3 DNA reads as TGTGCCAGCAGCAAAGGGTGGGGGGTCTACGAGCAGTACTTC.